The entry that follows covers one T cell receptor (beta chain) sequence. Germline values: CDR1 MNHNS, CDR2 SASEGT. V lost 3 bases and J 10 bases, leaving 22 bases between the germline ends. The CDR3 sequence is 16 residues long. The sample is drawn from a study of control samples from healthy donors and cancer patients. Assay used: immunoSEQ multiplex PCR; TCRdb lists only in-frame clones, some missing. The data contain 40,000 to 55,000 clones, roughly 92% of them seen just once; the ten biggest clones take up about 25%. This chain uses TRBV6-1 with TRBJ2-1; possibly TRBD1 or TRBD2 for D (7 bases each). Material: PBMCs. This clonotype was obtained from a woman between 45 and 60 years old with head and neck cancer. The CDR3 reads CASSERGQGGLGEQFF. The CDR3 DNA is TGTGCCAGCAGTGAGAGAGGGCAGGGGGGGTTAGGCGAGCAGTTCTTC.